This TCR beta chain derives from a study of blood T cell repertoires in COVID-19 (dated by TCRdb to 2019 to 2021). Context from the whole study: Samples covering the acute and convalescent phases of COVID-19 were provided by collaborators in the United States, Italy and Spain. The repertoires were released in a freely available public database meant as a resource for research on the immune response to SARS-CoV-2. Samples came from the ongoing ImmuneRACE study (first 160 participants) plus 1,254 subjects from 6 global collaborators. The dataset comprised deeply sampled blood TCRbeta repertoires from subjects exposed to, actively infected with, or recovered from COVID-19. HLA class I and class II types, where available, came from metadata supplied by the sample provider rather than from assay-based typing. A de-identified subject ID, COVID-19 status, age in years and sex were almost always included in the sample metadata. The material from the prospective study consisted of cDNA or gDNA derived from T cells, B-cell-depleted T cells, or PBMCs.

As concerns this clone: Which antigen it targets is not known. No per-base quality is available; no much larger clone lies one base away.

Results and caveats for the whole study, not just this receptor: The quantity of clinical and demographic metadata differed by source and by participant and was supplied without curation.

Each collaborating institution followed its own protocols to collect whole blood in K2EDTA tubes. For TCRbeta analysis, collaborators shipped samples in one of three forms: frozen whole blood, isolated PBMCs, or DNA extracted from either of those sample types. The CDR3, cysteine through phenylalanine, is 14 amino acids long. Only the CDR3 portion is preserved as DNA: 42 bases, with reading frame beginning at the first base. Per the germline V gene (reference sequence), LNHDA is the CDR1 and SQIVND is the CDR2. The junction shows trimming of 3 bases on V and 7 bases on J, plus 15 bases between the germline ends. TCRbeta CDR3 regions were amplified from genomic DNA using the immunoSEQ Assay, a bias-controlled multiplex PCR. Per the original workflow: The number of nucleated cells in each sample was estimated from the amplification of reference gene primers within the assay. Sequence reads were collapsed and filtered to measure the absolute abundance of every unique TCRbeta CDR3 rearrangement. Productive Simpson clonality was computed per sample as the square root of Simpson's diversity index over productive rearrangements. Sourced from immuneACCESS, this table was stored by TCRdb with only in-frame sequences that have V and J called. A share of the clones is absent; for the studies checked, an unresolved V gene accounts for under half, and the remainder has no known explanation. V and J calls and clone size are copied from that table; D and trimming were computed from the DNA. The sample has some 130,000 clones on record, just under 85% of them singletons. The ten largest make up 10% to 15% of the sample.

This TCR came from a human donor in a cohort sampled during active COVID-19. The V and J genes are TRBV19 and TRBJ1-2, with a weak D call of TRBD1 (6 bases match). Material: peripheral blood. Here the CDR3 is given as CASSISWTASGYTF. The nucleotide sequence reads TGTGCCAGTAGTATTTCATGGACAGCTAGTGGCTACACCTTC.